Following are 6 T cell receptor beta chains from one sample sequenced in a study of early T cells in non-severe SARS-CoV-2 infection. From the 5' RACE reads, TCRdb called clonotypes with MiXCR, one entry per CDR3 protein. The data contain tens of thousands of distinct CDR3 sequences, roughly a tenth of them singletons. Specimen: whole blood, collected at baseline. The receptor source for this set is an adult who was a healthcare worker with PCR-confirmed SARS-CoV-2 infection or an uninfected control (not recorded which).

This clonotype was detected only a few times. V is TRBV5-4 and J is TRBJ2-7; a weak D match, TRBD1 (5 bases). The CDR3 length is 12 residues. Deletions cut 7 bases from V and 5 bases from J, with 13 bases between. Germline-derived CDR1 and CDR2 are SGHNT and YYREEE (reference sequence). The CDR3 loop reads CASGAGPHEQYF. The CDR3 DNA reads TGTGCCAGCGGGGCAGGGCCACACGAGCAGTACTTC.

This rearrangement joins TRBV20-1 to TRBJ2-7; D may be TRBD1 (6 bases). Trimming took 1 base from V and 5 from J, leaving 18 bases between them. From germline, CDR1 is DFQATT and CDR2 SNEGSKA (reference sequence). The length of the CDR3 is 15 residues. The CDR3 bases are TGCAGTGCTAGAGCTGGCAGAAATAACAGGGACGAGCAGTACTTC. It encodes CSARAGRNNRDEQYF.

This clonotype has a handful of counts. V and J are TRBV10-2 and TRBJ1-5, with D perhaps matching TRBD1 (6 bases). The CDR3 has 16 amino acids. The germline V gene encodes CDR1 WSHSY and CDR2 SAAADI. V lost 8 bases to trimming and J lost 0 bases, with 17 bases between them. The CDR3: CASHGGAGYSNQPQHF. CDR3 in DNA: TGCGCCAGCCACGGGGGCGCGGGATATAGCAATCAGCCCCAGCATTTT.

The J gene is TRBJ2-5, the V gene TRBV28; 11 bases align to TRBD2. The CDR3 length is 16 residues. Germline CDR1 MDHEN, CDR2 SYDVKM. J lost 1 base, V lost 6 bases, and 7 bases had no gene match. The CDR3, as DNA: TGTGCCAGCAGAAAATATAGCGGGGGGGGCCAAGAGACCCAGTACTTC. Protein: CASRKYSGGGQETQYF.

This clonotype occurred many times. The chain combines TRBV20-1 with TRBJ1-1; TRBD1 matches at 10 bases. Trimming at V came to 6 bases and at J to 6 bases, leaving 7 bases not matched to a gene. The CDR3 covers 13 residues. CDR1 and CDR2 (germline): DFQATT, SNEGSKA (reference sequence). The CDR3 protein is CSAPTGGNSEAFF. The CDR3 nucleotides read TGCAGTGCCCCGACAGGGGGCAACTCTGAAGCTTTCTTT.

The J gene is TRBJ2-5, the V gene TRBV7-2, with 10 positions matching TRBD2. CDR1 and CDR2 from the germline V gene are SGHTA and FQGNSA. The length of the CDR3 is 15 residues. J lost 5 bases, V lost 2 bases, and 5 bases had no gene match. CDR3 bases: TGTGCCAGCAGCTTACTCCTAGCGGGGGTGGAGACCCAGTACTTC. This gives the protein CASSLLLAGVETQYF.